This T cell receptor (beta chain) was found in a study of cytomegalovirus exposure and HLA in healthy donors (dated by TCRdb to about 2017). Regarding the research as a whole: In an earlier analysis of 587 of the donors, around 290 Gb of sequence data and 100 million or so unique TCR beta sequences from 180 million or so T cells were reported. HLA typing covered class I and class II loci at four-digit resolution. The number of donors typed differed by locus, with roughly 629-640 for A, B, C, DRB1 and DQB1, approximately 500 for DQA1, over 600 for DPA1, and approximately 470 for DPB1. The T cell repertoires of several hundred subjects were profiled by immunosequencing and related to cytomegalovirus serostatus. Of the 350 to 450 genotyped donors, about 80% fell in the genetic ancestry cluster associated with self-reported Caucasian donors. In a later analysis, previously published TCR beta repertoires from more than 500 donors were re-analyzed and high-resolution HLA genotyping was added so that TCR occurrence patterns could be studied. Every discovery cohort repertoire had been produced on one sequencing platform. The study aimed to test whether cataloging public T cell receptors could reveal signatures of past pathogen exposure. Among some 410 genotyped donors of the cohort, an average of 235,054 unique TCR beta nucleotide sequences were sequenced per donor, around 18% of them non-productive. A separate validation cohort of over a hundred different subjects was used in addition to the 666-subject first cohort. A later genetic analysis took genome-wide SNP genotypes for 398 of the 666 donors and used that subset as a discovery cohort. In an earlier analysis of 500 to 650 of the donors, high-throughput TCR beta sequencing was used to judge whether each TCR beta V gene segment behaved as functional or pseudogenic. To predict cytomegalovirus infection status, the study combined high-throughput TCR immunosequencing, statistical association of individual TCRs with disease status, and machine learning. Rather than using new phenotypic data, the later analysis identified candidate immune exposures from TCR beta sequences and from how often those sequences occurred across donors. Donor age, sex, ethnicity and CMV serostatus were compiled alongside the repertoire data. An early release that covered about 600 HLA-typed donors contained approximately 320 gigabases of sequencing data and 85 million to 100 million unique TCR sequences. A handful of DR-DQ haplotypes were treated as single units for association and clustering because of strong linkage in the cohort.

Based on the germline V gene, the CDR1 and CDR2 sequences are SGHTA and FQGNSA. From cysteine to phenylalanine, the CDR3 is 15 amino acids long. Only CDR3 DNA is held: 45 bases, read in frame from base 1. Relative to germline, V is missing 3 bases and J is missing 1 base, with 4 bases of the junction outside any gene match. The paper as a whole reports these results and caveats: V-gene and J-gene trimming of TCR beta chains was associated with a missense DCLRE1C variant in a later genetic analysis, and the association was replicated in an independent cohort. A later genetic analysis reported fewer N-insertions in productive TCRs among donors in an Asian-associated ancestry cluster than the roughly 700-donor mean. The cohort was sequenced for TCR beta chains only, and without alpha or paired-chain data the features that could be detected were limited. Most CMV-associated TCR beta chains appeared to be HLA-restricted in a later analysis, and the HLA associations seemed to be driven largely by CMV exposure. For the cohort, immune exposure information was limited to CMV serostatus. The authors suggested that the approach could potentially be generalized to other disease states and immunological phenotypes. Specific HLA alleles were associated with over 15,000 TCR beta sequences at a false discovery rate of 0.05 in a later analysis. A further reported finding was that TCR beta sequences accurately predicted the HLA-A and HLA-B alleles for most subjects in the first cohort. Because HLA typing was missing for some donors at each locus, association tests included only the typed subset. Some 15 rarely observed V segments, including chromosome 9 orphons, were excluded from the earlier analysis of several hundred of the donors because counts were too low. According to a later analysis, TCR association rates differed among HLA loci, with DRB1 alleles showing the most associated TCRs and HLA-C alleles showing the fewest. When HLA alleles, especially DR and DQ, strongly co-occurred, TCR associations were difficult to assign to individual alleles. Most TCR sequences were observed very rarely across donors, whereas some public TCRs were present in many individuals. A cluster of highly shared sequence variants was judged likely to be a technical artifact of the sequencing pipeline. Linkage disequilibrium might explain the correlated functional status among segregating V segments, but an unknown experimental factor could not be ruled out. In an earlier analysis of roughly 500 of the donors, most TCR beta V segments appeared in productive rearrangements about 87% or about 30% of the time, broadly matching IMGT annotations. A total of 164 TCR beta chains were listed by the study as associated with cytomegalovirus. Roughly uniform sequencing depth across donors was assumed in presence/absence analyses, although this assumption may not hold. Compared with equally common non-associated chains, HLA-associated TCR beta chains in a later analysis were more clonally expanded and had lower generation probabilities. In both the original and validation cohorts, the classifier was reported to diagnose cytomegalovirus status with high specificity and sensitivity. Several of the top co-occurrence clusters appeared to be linked to parvovirus B19, influenza, CMV and Epstein-Barr virus, according to a later analysis. Some IMGT-functional V segments, including TRBV6-2 and TRBV6-3, could not be told apart with the 87-base-pair reads, so those segments were excluded. A few of the identified cytomegalovirus-associated TCR beta chains were confirmed in vitro to be specific for cytomegalovirus antigens.

The cohort consisted of 600 or so healthy bone marrow donors. Cohort members were all nominally healthy when sampled, although unrecorded immune exposures were likely present. The donor was CMV seronegative and was included in the group of about 350 seronegative cohort members. Each donor provided a peripheral blood sample, and peripheral blood mononuclear cells were used for TCR beta sequencing. The Qiagen DNeasy Blood Extraction Kit was used to extract genomic DNA from the blood cell samples. Turning to this clone: Its antigen has not been determined. No base qualities exist here, and no much larger clone lies one base off it.

Libraries were built with the immunoSEQ multiplex PCR assay. For the multiplex PCR, a mixture combining 60 forward primers for TCR Vbeta segments and 13 reverse primers for TCR Jbeta segments was used. The CDR3 region of rearranged TCR beta genes was amplified from genomic DNA by a multiplex PCR assay. Amplified TCR beta libraries were sequenced as 87-base-pair reads on the Illumina HiSeq System. The published analysis was carried out like this. A later analysis counted about 80 million unique TCR beta chains across the 550 to 800 repertoires, and roughly 10 million of these chains were shared by at least two donors. To remove PCR and sequencing errors, raw reads were error-corrected and collapsed into unique sequences using a nearest-neighbor algorithm that merged closely related sequences. To assign V, D and J gene segments, CDR3 sequences were aligned to IMGT reference sequences. For a sequence to be retained, at least a six-nucleotide match to both a V gene segment and a J gene segment was required. Rearrangements were called productive when the CDR3 lacked stop codons and stayed in frame with V and J; all others were non-productive. Following IMGT convention, CDR3 was defined as the stretch from the second conserved V-encoded cysteine up to the conserved J-encoded phenylalanine. In an earlier analysis of 587 of the donors, sequences lacking an unambiguous match to a single V gene segment were excluded. In an earlier analysis of approximately 550 of the donors, V segments were called functional above 56.7% productive rearrangements and were called segregating when the between-donor standard deviation exceeded 5%. A statistical classification framework was built to diagnose cytomegalovirus status from the catalog of TCR beta chain sequences. In a later analysis, TCR nucleotide sequences were compared against IMGT/GENE-DB human TR gene sequences so that V and J genes could be assigned. A later analysis assigned CDR3 sequences and most-parsimonious VDJ recombination scenarios with the TCRdist pipeline. In a later analysis, each TCR beta chain was defined by its CDR3 amino acid sequence together with its V-gene family, and reads lacking a unique V-gene family were excluded. In a later analysis, 450 to 600 highly shared, low-generation-probability nucleotide sequences were removed to address suspected cross-contamination and a sequencing artifact. A later analysis calculated a clonal expansion index for each public chain from normalized within-repertoire ranks of inferred template counts. In a later analysis, generation probabilities were computed using a VDJ recombination model fitted to out-of-frame rearrangements, and the results were checked against IGoR. In a later analysis, TCR-TCR, TCR-HLA and TCR-CMV co-occurrence was scored with hypergeometric tests, and a repertoire-size bias correction was applied to TCR pairs. In a later analysis, false discovery rates were estimated by permuting HLA or CMV assignments 20 times. In a later analysis, co-occurring TCRs were grouped with DBSCAN, and TCRdist sequence similarity was added when clustering was performed within HLA-allele-positive subsets. For co-occurrence clustering, repertoires with fewer than 30,000 or more than 120,000 public chains were excluded, along with about five repertoires with anomalous nucleotide sharing. TCRdb's version of the immuneACCESS table is confined to in-frame rearrangements and falls short of the full clone set. An unresolved V gene accounts for under half of the shortfall where checked; the remainder is of unknown origin. Clone size and V and J calls were adopted from that table, with D and trimming inferred from the DNA. The sample table holds around 150,000 clones, of which just over 65% were seen once. 6.5% of the sample rests with the top ten.

The sequence derives from a woman in her fifties or sixties in good health and CMV-seronegative. The chain joins TRBV7-2 to TRBJ2-3; 7 nucleotides in the junction match TRBD2. Sequencing input: PBMCs. The CDR3 protein is CASSLGGGRTDTQYF. Read as DNA, the sequence is TGTGCCAGCAGCTTGGGCGGGGGTCGCACAGATACGCAGTATTTT.